These T cell receptor beta chains were read from a single sample in a study of T-cell memory formation after mild COVID-19. Each CDR3 protein is one row after TCRdb ran MiXCR on the 5' RACE reads. The table lists about 160,000 distinct CDR3 sequences, roughly 28% of them singletons, with about 12% in the top ten. The sample comprised PBMCs or a T cell subset sorted from them (not recorded which). These receptors were obtained from an adult woman who had mild COVID-19 (a few samples of this study predate the infection). Cell type and time point are not known. The CDR3 runs from the conserved cysteine through the conserved F or W. A D gene is named only where the DNA matches it firmly. Where a row states a size, it is once, few, many or the class of an expanded clone; other rows omit it.

d_gene | abundance | j_gene | v_gene | len | CDR3aa | CDR3nt
NA | many | TRBJ2-7 | TRBV28 | 11 | CASSSFYEQYF | TGTGCCAGCAGTAGCTTCTACGAGCAGTACTTC
TRBD1 | NA | TRBJ2-3 | TRBV18 | 16 | CASSPGQGGVTDTQYF | TGTGCCAGCTCACCAGGACAGGGGGGTGTCACAGATACGCAGTATTTT
TRBD2 | NA | TRBJ2-7 | TRBV19 | 16 | CASTITYAGGTYEQYF | TGTGCCAGTACCATCACATATGCGGGGGGCACCTACGAGCAGTACTTC
NA | once | TRBJ1-1 | TRBV4-1 | 14 | CASSLQVRNTEAFF | TGCGCCAGCAGCCTACAGGTTAGGAACACTGAAGCTTTCTTT
NA | NA | TRBJ2-1 | TRBV2 | 15 | CASSELEGSYNEQFF | TGTGCCAGCAGTGAACTAGAAGGGTCCTACAATGAGCAGTTCTTC
TRBD2 | NA | TRBJ2-5 | TRBV18 | 13 | CASSPGTSGTQYF | TGTGCCAGCTCACCTGGGACTAGCGGGACCCAGTACTTC
TRBD2 | few | TRBJ2-1 | TRBV9 | 15 | CASSPRTSGKVEQFF | TGTGCCAGCAGCCCCCGGACTAGCGGGAAGGTTGAGCAGTTCTTC
TRBD2 | NA | TRBJ2-3 | TRBV3-1 | 18 | CASSHSPVAGRVTDTQYF | TGTGCCAGCAGCCACTCCCCCGTAGCGGGACGGGTTACAGATACGCAGTATTTT
NA | few | TRBJ1-4 | TRBV5-5 | 15 | CASSLAGGEGEKLFF | TGTGCCAGCAGCTTGGCCGGGGGTGAGGGTGAAAAACTGTTTTTT
NA | NA | TRBJ2-2 | TRBV29-1 | 12 | CSVEEWTGELFF | TGCAGCGTTGAGGAATGGACCGGGGAGCTGTTTTTT
TRBD2 | many | TRBJ2-1 | TRBV20-1 | 18 | CSARDSSSGRAGYNEQFF | TGCAGTGCTAGAGATAGCTCTAGCGGGAGGGCCGGATACAATGAGCAGTTCTTC
NA | few | TRBJ1-1 | TRBV7-9 | 14 | CASSPGLGDTEAFF | TGTGCCAGCAGCCCTGGACTTGGGGACACTGAAGCTTTCTTT
TRBD1 | few | TRBJ2-7 | TRBV6-5 | 15 | CASRLTGTGVGEQYF | TGTGCCAGCAGACTTACGGGGACAGGGGTAGGCGAGCAGTACTTC
NA | NA | TRBJ2-3 | TRBV3-1 | 12 | CASSLRLDTQYF | TGTGCCAGCAGCCTAAGACTGGATACGCAGTATTTT
NA | NA | TRBJ2-7 | TRBV5-1 | 16 | CASRVEGISPFYEQYF | TGCGCCAGCAGGGTGGAGGGGATTTCTCCTTTTTACGAGCAGTACTTC
NA | few | TRBJ2-3 | TRBV4-2 | 16 | CASSQDLGLGTDTQYF | TGTGCCAGCAGCCAAGATCTGGGACTCGGCACAGATACGCAGTATTTT
TRBD1 | NA | TRBJ2-5 | TRBV6-1 | 16 | CASSALTGTAQETQYF | TGTGCCAGCAGTGCTCTTACCGGGACAGCCCAAGAGACCCAGTACTTC
NA | NA | TRBJ2-7 | TRBV10-3 | 13 | CAITEPGRGELYF | TGTGCCATCACCGAACCGGGACGGGGAGAGCTGTACTTC
NA | few | TRBJ2-2 | TRBV18 | 17 | CASSTTAQGPNTGELFF | TGTGCCAGCTCGACCACCGCGCAGGGTCCGAACACCGGGGAGCTGTTTTTT
NA | NA | TRBJ2-6 | TRBV14 | 16 | CASSPQIHSGANVLTF | TGTGCCAGCAGCCCACAGATCCACTCTGGGGCCAACGTCCTGACTTTC
TRBD2 | NA | TRBJ2-3 | TRBV7-2 | 20 | CASSRAGLAGGPRHTDTQYF | TGTGCCAGCAGCCGAGCCGGACTAGCGGGAGGCCCGCGACACACAGATACGCAGTATTTT
TRBD2 | NA | TRBJ2-3 | TRBV29-1 | 15 | CSAEGLAGPGDTQYF | TGCAGCGCCGAGGGACTAGCGGGGCCCGGGGATACGCAGTATTTT
NA | once | TRBJ2-5 | TRBV24-1 | 15 | CATSDSDSRAKTQYF | TGTGCCACCAGTGATTCAGACAGCAGAGCAAAGACCCAGTACTTC
TRBD2 | NA | TRBJ2-7 | TRBV20-1 | 16 | CSARDQEAGVSYEQYF | TGCAGTGCTAGAGATCAAGAGGCGGGAGTCTCCTACGAGCAGTACTTC
NA | NA | TRBJ2-1 | TRBV15 | 14 | CATLRGGGINEQFF | TGTGCCACCCTCCGAGGGGGAGGAATCAATGAGCAGTTCTTC
TRBD2 | few | TRBJ2-1 | TRBV6-5 | 16 | CASSYGPAGVGDEQFF | TGTGCCAGCAGTTACGGACCAGCGGGAGTAGGTGATGAGCAGTTCTTC
NA | few | TRBJ1-1 | TRBV7-3 | 13 | CASRGKGNTEAFF | TGTGCCAGCAGGGGTAAAGGGAACACTGAAGCTTTCTTT
NA | NA | TRBJ2-7 | TRBV30 | 10 | CAGSGVKQYF | TGTGCCGGCTCAGGAGTAAAGCAGTACTTC
NA | NA | TRBJ1-2 | TRBV2 | 11 | CASRGFYGYTF | TGTGCCAGCAGAGGATTCTATGGCTACACCTTC
NA | NA | TRBJ2-5 | TRBV30 | 12 | CAWSGQRETQYF | TGTGCCTGGAGTGGACAGAGGGAGACCCAGTACTTC
NA | NA | TRBJ1-1 | TRBV5-5 | 15 | CASSLAGPDLTEAFF | TGTGCCAGCAGCTTGGCGGGGCCTGATCTCACTGAAGCTTTCTTT
NA | NA | TRBJ1-3 | TRBV11-2 | 13 | CASSRSAGSGIYF | TGTGCCAGCAGCCGATCCGCGGGATCCGGCATATATTTT
TRBD1 | NA | TRBJ2-7 | TRBV6-1 | 13 | CASTGTEVYEQYF | TGTGCCAGCACGGGGACAGAAGTCTACGAGCAGTACTTC
TRBD2 | few | TRBJ2-2 | TRBV3-1 | 16 | CASSQSGDGNTGELFF | TGTGCCAGCAGCCAGAGCGGGGATGGGAACACCGGGGAGCTGTTTTTT
NA | few | TRBJ2-7 | TRBV3-1 | 13 | CASSQVGPYEQYF | TGTGCCAGCAGCCAAGTGGGTCCTTACGAGCAGTACTTC
NA | few | TRBJ2-3 | TRBV20-1 | 14 | CSATLALRTDTQYF | TGCAGTGCTACCCTAGCTTTGAGGACAGATACGCAGTATTTT
TRBD2 | many | TRBJ2-1 | TRBV30 | 15 | CAWSVIRGGSNEQFF | TGTGCCTGGAGTGTAATCCGGGGGGGAAGCAATGAGCAGTTCTTC
TRBD2 | NA | TRBJ2-1 | TRBV7-9 | 15 | CASSLGLAGVDEQFF | TGTGCCAGCAGCTTAGGGCTAGCGGGAGTCGATGAGCAGTTCTTC
NA | NA | TRBJ2-1 | TRBV7-6 | 13 | CASSPRTRWEQFF | TGTGCCAGCAGCCCCCGTACTAGGTGGGAGCAGTTCTTC
NA | NA | TRBJ1-3 | TRBV12-3/TRBV12-4 | 16 | CASSWRAGTSGNTIYF | TGTGCCAGCAGTTGGCGAGCAGGGACCTCTGGAAACACCATATATTTT
TRBD1 | NA | TRBJ1-2 | TRBV20-1 | 13 | CSVTGTGEYGYTF | TGCAGTGTTACAGGGACAGGGGAATATGGCTACACCTTC
NA | NA | TRBJ2-1 | TRBV7-7 | 13 | CASSPHESDEQFF | TGTGCTAGCAGCCCCCACGAGAGCGATGAGCAGTTCTTC
NA | few | TRBJ1-2 | TRBV24-1 | 12 | CATSRGEDGYTF | TGTGCCACCAGTAGGGGCGAGGATGGCTACACCTTC
NA | NA | TRBJ1-1 | TRBV2 | 14 | CASSPAGTNTEAFF | TGTGCCAGCAGTCCGGCCGGGACGAACACTGAAGCTTTCTTT
TRBD1 | NA | TRBJ2-7 | TRBV27 | 15 | CASSTGTGANYEQYF | TGTGCCAGCAGTACCGGGACAGGGGCTAACTACGAGCAGTACTTC
NA | few | TRBJ2-1 | TRBV5-1 | 15 | CASSLGIADYNEQFF | TGCGCCAGCAGCTTAGGAATAGCGGACTACAATGAGCAGTTCTTC